This TCR beta chain comes out of a study of T cells and Merkel cell carcinoma outcomes (dated by TCRdb to the early 2020s). The study in broad terms: The tumor T-cell repertoire, together with T-cell density, was examined as a predictor of clinical outcome in patients with Merkel cell carcinoma.

Broader findings and caveats from the paper: The combination of T-cell repertoire features and T-cell density was reported to predict clinical outcomes in patients with Merkel cell carcinoma.

Samples came from patients with Merkel cell carcinoma. This clone was seen more than once but under ten times. This receptor's antigen is unknown. Base qualities are not provided; no much larger clone lies one nucleotide away. The library was built by means of the immunoSEQ multiplex PCR assay. Here the immuneACCESS table is served through TCRdb, limited to in-frame sequences with V and J called. Missing clones are a known gap in these copies; in checked studies unresolved V genes cover under half, and the rest lacks a known reason. Recorded for this sample are some 21,000 clones; over 70% of them occurred a single time. Together, the top ten hold 3% to 3.5% of the sample. CDR1 and CDR2 (SGHNT, YENEEA) derive from the germline V gene. The CDR3 numbers 13 residues from cysteine through phenylalanine. Only the CDR3 DNA is retained, 39 bases long and in frame from the first base. V is cut by 3 bases and J by 1 base, and the space between the germline ends is 5 bases.

The sample taken for sequencing was tumor tissue from Merkel cell carcinoma. The receptor's source is a human donor with Merkel cell carcinoma. Recombination linked TRBV11-3 to TRBJ2-3; the D gene lacks a confident call. The CDR3 here reads CASSFEGTDTQYF. The DNA is as follows: TGTGCCAGCAGCTTTGAGGGCACAGATACGCAGTATTTT.